The entry below describes one TCR beta chain. Time point noted: pre-treatment sample, taken before nivolumab and TIL therapy. The data were obtained in a study of TIL therapy for anti-PD-1-resistant metastatic lung cancer. Background on the study: Patients had a median age of 54 years (range about 38-85).

This was the immunoSEQ v3 assay. Each library reached roughly 2 million read pairs, or about 5-6.5 million at deep level. Profiling relied on immunoSEQ multiplex PCR, and the TCRdb table lists in-frame clones only, not all of them. This table holds about 46,000 clones, around 85% found once. V lost 5 bases and J lost 2; bases outside the gene matches: 4. Germline CDR1 is MNHEY and CDR2 is SVGEGT. CDR3 size: 16 residues. The receptor was derived from a person aged 25 to 80 with non-small cell lung cancer. V is TRBV6-2 or TRBV6-3 and J is TRBJ2-7; 15 positions agree with TRBD2. The sample here was blood, taken at baseline. CDR3 amino acids: CASSTRTSGRAYEQYF. CDR3 bases: TGTGCCAGCAGTACGCGGACTAGCGGGAGGGCCTACGAGCAGTACTTC.